What follows are 7 T cell receptor beta chains derived from one specimen sequenced in a study of T cell repertoires in cytomegalovirus infection. TCRdb reprocessed the reads with MiXCR, giving one entry per CDR3 protein. The data contain about 150,000 distinct CDR3 sequences, about a quarter of them singletons. Sequencing was carried out using PBMCs. The receptors shown here come from a human donor in good health (CMV status not recorded). Some clones in this sample may be carry-over from other donors' samples.

This rearrangement joins TRBV12-3 or TRBV12-4 to TRBJ2-1, with 11 positions matching TRBD1. The length of the CDR3 is 15 residues. Trimming took 2 bases from V and 8 from J; bases not matched to a gene: 5. Here the CDR3 DNA reads TGTGCCAGCAGTTTAAGCGGGACAGGGGGGTATGAGCAGTTCTTC. It yields the protein CASSLSGTGGYEQFF.

About this clonotype: The germline gene is not matched at one end of the junction; a read error may be the cause. The chain recombines TRBV7-3 with TRBJ2-2, with D perhaps TRBD1 or TRBD2 (5 bases each). The CDR3 length is 16 residues. Germline values: CDR1 SGHTA, CDR2 FQGTGA. Written as DNA, the CDR3 is TGTGTCAGCAGCCCAACCGGGACGCGGTATACCGGGGAGCTGTTTTTT. The encoded protein is CVSSPTGTRYTGELFF.

The rearrangement uses TRBV9 and TRBJ2-7, with 9 nucleotides matching TRBD2. After removal of 0 bases from V and 2 bases from J, the junction contained 3 bases not matched to a gene. Per the germline V gene, CDR1 is SGDLS and CDR2 is YYNGEE. CDR3 length: 15 residues. The CDR3 loop reads CASSVESGGTYEQYF. CDR3 nucleotide sequence: TGTGCCAGCAGCGTAGAGAGCGGGGGGACCTACGAGCAGTACTTC.

The chain recombines TRBV30 with TRBJ2-1, with D unclear. Germline CDR1 and CDR2: GTSNPN and SVGIG (reference sequence). CDR3 length equals 13 residues. The germline V and J ends were trimmed by 1 base and 9 bases, with 13 bases remaining between them. Written as DNA, the CDR3 is TGTGCCTGGAGTGGAATGGGGTTTGGTGAGCAGTTCTTC. Translation gives CAWSGMGFGEQFF. Combining the CDR3 with reference TRBV30 and TRBJ2-1 gives the whole variable domain SQTIHQWPATLVQPVGSPLSLECTVEGTSNPNLYWYRQAAGRGLQLLFYSVGIGQISSEVPQNLSASRPQDRQFILSSKKLLLSDSGFYLCAWSGMGFGEQFFGPGTRLTVL.

The V and J genes are TRBV28 and TRBJ2-1; 7 bases align to TRBD1. The CDR3 totals 14 residues. Per the germline V gene, CDR1 is MDHEN and CDR2 is SYDVKM. After removal of 9 bases from V and 4 bases from J, the junction contained 9 bases not matched to a gene. CDR3 protein: CASLQGNGYNEQFF. Written as DNA, the CDR3 is TGTGCCAGTTTACAGGGGAATGGGTACAATGAGCAGTTCTTC.

This clonotype was observed at least ten times. This chain connects TRBV6-1 to TRBJ2-5, with D perhaps matching TRBD1 or TRBD2 (5 bases each). This CDR3 region has 14 residues. The germline V gene has CDR1 MNHNS and CDR2 SASEGT. V was clipped by 2 bases and J by 9 bases, with 16 bases between them. The CDR3 bases are TGTGCCAGCAGTGAAACCACGACAGTGAGGGCCCAGTACTTC. Protein: CASSETTTVRAQYF.

This clonotype showed up just a few times. The CDR3 here is CASSSPRDSASYEQYF. CDR3 sequence (DNA): TGTGCCAGCAGTTCCCCTCGGGACTCGGCTTCCTACGAGCAGTACTTC. The chain uses TRBV28 and TRBJ2-7; TRBD2 is a possible D gene (6 bases). CDR3 length: 16 amino acids. Trimming left V 4 bases short and J 1 base short, with 17 bases between. The V gene's germline CDR1 is MDHEN and CDR2 SYDVKM.